Below are 27 T cell receptor beta chains sequenced from a single sample in a study of post-analysis software for immune sequencing data. The study's findings and limits: In patients, TRBV5-6, TRBV5-1 and TRBV20-1 belonged to roughly 5 TRBV segments found more frequently than in controls.

Presence of unique molecular identifiers characterized the TCR beta cDNA libraries. TCRdb independently ran MiXCR on the PCR reads; one entry per CDR3 protein. The data contain about 770,000 distinct CDR3 sequences, 35% to 55% of them singletons. These receptors have no identified antigens. Sequenced material: blood. The receptors originated from a girl between 10 and 17 years old with multiple sclerosis.

The table lists this clonotype with a few counts. V is TRBV28 and J is TRBJ1-5, with 10 positions matching TRBD1. V trimming: 6 bases; J trimming: 3 bases; junction bases outside the gene matches: 8. The germline V gene has CDR1 MDHEN and CDR2 SYDVKM. The CDR3 totals 16 residues. Here the CDR3 reads CASSPGTGANNQPQHF. In nucleotides, the CDR3 is TGTGCCAGCAGCCCCGGGACAGGGGCGAACAATCAGCCCCAGCATTTT.

This clonotype was seen just once. This rearrangement joins TRBV9 to TRBJ2-7; 8 bases align to TRBD2. The CDR3 has 17 residues. V lost 0 bases to trimming and J lost 7 bases; unmatched junction nucleotides: 15. CDR1 SGDLS and CDR2 YYNGEE come from the germline V gene. CDR3 sequence: CASSVEDPASGYNEQYF. The CDR3 DNA reads as TGTGCCAGCAGCGTAGAGGATCCGGCTAGCGGGTACAATGAGCAGTACTTC.

This clonotype turned up a few times. This rearrangement joins TRBV6-5 to TRBJ2-5; D gene unclear. The V gene's germline CDR1 is MNHEY and CDR2 SVGAGI. The V and J ends lost 0 bases and 4 bases respectively, with 12 bases between them. The CDR3 runs to 15 residues. The CDR3 loop is CASSYSSTLGETQYF. The CDR3 DNA reads as TGTGCCAGCAGTTACTCGTCTACCCTAGGAGAGACCCAGTACTTC.

This chain uses TRBV4-1 with TRBJ2-1; TRBD2 matches 8 bases. This CDR3 contains 16 residues. V was clipped by 0 bases and J by 7 bases; unmatched bases: 8. Per germline, CDR1 MGHRA and CDR2 YSYEKL. The CDR3 loop reads CASSQDQAGVRNEQFF. The DNA of the CDR3 is TGCGCCAGCAGCCAAGATCAAGCGGGAGTGAGAAATGAGCAGTTCTTC.

The CDR3: CASSYMGTSYEQYF. Here the CDR3 DNA reads TGTGCCAGCAGTTACATGGGGACCTCTTACGAGCAGTACTTC. The chain has TRBV6-6 and TRBJ2-7; either TRBD1 or TRBD2 may fit D (5 bases each). The CDR3 sequence is 14 residues long. The ends were cut back, 2 bases at V and 4 bases at J, with 12 bases in the middle. In germline, CDR1 is MNHNY, CDR2 SVGAGI (reference sequence).

This clonotype was detected only a few times. The chain combines TRBV29-1 with TRBJ2-7; 7 positions agree with TRBD1. The CDR3 extends over 11 amino acids. Trimming took 7 bases from V and 7 from J; bases not matched to a gene: 7. Germline V gene sequence: CDR1 SQVTM, CDR2 ANQGSEA. CDR3 residues: CSGTGLGEQYF. CDR3 sequence (DNA): TGCAGCGGGACAGGCTTGGGGGAGCAGTACTTC.

This chain joins TRBV29-1 and TRBJ2-3; D may be TRBD2 (5 bases). The CDR3 length is 15 residues. Trimming removed 3 bases from V and 2 bases from J, with 15 bases in between. Germline CDR1 reads SQVTM; CDR2 reads ANQGSEA. DNA for the CDR3: TGCAGCGTTGAGGGCTCTAGCAGATCCACAGATACGCAGTATTTT. Translation gives CSVEGSSRSTDTQYF.

There are many counts of this clonotype. The chain uses TRBV27 and TRBJ2-5; 9 positions agree with TRBD2. From germline, CDR1 is MNHEY and CDR2 SMNVEV (reference sequence). The CDR3 is 14 amino acids. V lost 4 bases and J lost 2; bases outside the gene matches: 2. CDR3 coding DNA: TGTGCCAGCAGTTCCCTAGCGGGACAAGAGACCCAGTACTTC. Translating gives CASSSLAGQETQYF.

This chain links TRBV20-1 with TRBJ1-1, with D perhaps matching TRBD1 (5 bases). This CDR3 has 13 amino acids. Trimming left V 5 bases short and J 1 base short, with 11 bases between. Germline loops: CDR1 DFQATT, CDR2 SNEGSKA (reference sequence). The CDR3 DNA is TGCAGTGCTGGACGGGGGTGGAACACTGAAGCTTTCTTT. It is translated as CSAGRGWNTEAFF.

Comment on this clonotype: A read error may be the cause here, since a much bigger clone is one base away. The J gene is TRBJ1-1, the V gene TRBV29-1; possibly TRBD1 for D (5 bases). The germline V gene encodes CDR1 SQVTM and CDR2 ANQGSEA. With 3 bases removed from V and 5 bases from J, the gap between germline ends came to 7 bases. This CDR3 contains 11 residues. This CDR3 is CSVDRATEAFF. The CDR3 nucleotides read TGCAGCGTTGACAGGGCGACTGAAGCTTTCTTT.

The chain's CDR3 is CSSCVEATDDYEQYF. Written as DNA, the CDR3 is TGCAGCTCCTGTGTAGAGGCGACCGATGATTACGAGCAGTACTTC. J is TRBJ2-7 and V is TRBV29-1; D not certain. This CDR3 has 15 residues. Looked up from germline, CDR1 is SQVTM and CDR2 is ANQGSEA. V was trimmed by 8 bases and J by 4 bases, leaving 24 bases between them.

The V gene is TRBV29-1, the J gene TRBJ1-1; possibly TRBD1 for D (5 bases). V lost 7 bases to trimming and J lost 3 bases, with 18 bases between them. The CDR3 sequence is 14 residues long. CDR1 and CDR2 from the germline V gene are SQVTM and ANQGSEA. Here the CDR3 DNA reads TGCAGCGGCTATGGAGGGGTGGGGTACACTGAAGCTTTCTTT. Its translation: CSGYGGVGYTEAFF.

The chain uses TRBV20-1 and TRBJ2-7; 10 bases align to TRBD2. J lost 7 bases, V lost 6 bases, and 15 bases had no gene match. The V gene's germline CDR1 is DFQATT and CDR2 SNEGSKA (reference sequence). The CDR3 totals 15 residues. The CDR3 sequence: CSARVLAGVKNEQYF. CDR3 nucleotides: TGCAGTGCCCGAGTGCTAGCGGGAGTTAAGAATGAGCAGTACTTC.

The J gene is TRBJ1-2, the V gene TRBV7-9; D remains ambiguous. The CDR3 covers 13 residues. Germline-derived CDR1 and CDR2 are SEHNR and FQNEAQ (reference sequence). Trimming took 5 bases from V and 4 from J, leaving 11 bases between them. This CDR3 is CASSLQVFYGYTF. CDR3 DNA: TGTGCCAGCAGCCTGCAAGTTTTCTATGGCTACACCTTC.

A few counts support this clonotype. V gene TRBV12-3 or TRBV12-4 combines with J gene TRBJ1-2; TRBD1 might be the D (6 bases). CDR3 length equals 14 residues. Deletions cut 4 bases from V and 4 bases from J, with 13 bases between. The CDR3 protein is CASSSPGQLYGYTF. Written as DNA, the CDR3 is TGTGCCAGCAGTTCCCCGGGACAACTCTATGGCTACACCTTC.

This rearrangement joins TRBV5-4 to TRBJ2-7, with D possibly TRBD2 on 5 matching bases. The CDR3 spans 12 residues. The V gene lost 5 bases and the J gene lost 6 bases, with 12 bases spanning the gap. Germline V gives CDR1 SGHNT, CDR2 YYREEE (reference sequence). The CDR3 spells CASSGSKGEQYF. The CDR3 nucleotides read TGTGCCAGCAGTGGGAGTAAGGGCGAGCAGTACTTC. The variable domain in full, with the rest retrieved from reference TRBV5-4 and TRBJ2-7, is ETGVTQSPTHLIKTRGQQVTLRCSSQSGHNTVSWYQQALGQGPQFIFQYYREEENGRGNFPPRFSGLQFPNYSSELNVNALELDDSALYLCASSGSKGEQYFGPGTRLTVT.

There are a few counts of this clonotype. The CDR3 loop reads CASSPYGGVNSPLHF. Written as DNA, the CDR3 is TGCGCCAGCAGCCCATACGGGGGCGTCAATTCACCCCTCCACTTT. This chain connects TRBV5-1 to TRBJ1-6; D is perhaps TRBD1 (6 bases). The CDR3 runs 15 residues. The V end lost 4 bases, the J end lost 7 bases, and 15 bases lay between the germline ends. CDR1 and CDR2 (germline): SGHRS, YFSETQ.

The rearrangement links TRBV27 to TRBJ2-5, with D possibly called TRBD1 or TRBD2 (7 bases each). V was trimmed by 6 bases and J by 11 bases, leaving 25 bases between them. Germline V gene data show CDR1 as MNHEY and CDR2 as SMNVEV (reference sequence). The CDR3 has 15 amino acids. The DNA of the CDR3 is TGTGCCAGCAGGTCCAGGGGGGGCGCTACGAGGGAGCAGTACTTC. It codes for CASRSRGGATREQYF.

The rearrangement uses TRBV9 and TRBJ2-2; TRBD1 might be the D (5 bases). Germline V lookup: CDR1 SGDLS, CDR2 YYNGEE. The V and J ends lost 3 bases and 5 bases respectively, with 14 bases between them. The CDR3 covers 15 residues. This chain's CDR3 is CASSGQGSWTGELFF. The CDR3 DNA reads TGTGCCAGCAGCGGGCAGGGTAGTTGGACCGGGGAGCTGTTTTTT. The whole variable domain, remainder taken from reference TRBV9 and TRBJ2-2, is DSGVTQTPKHLITATGQRVTLRCSPRSGDLSVYWYQQSLDQGLQFLIQYYNGEERAKGNILERFSAQQFPDLHSELNLSSLELGDSALYFCASSGQGSWTGELFFGEGSRLTVL.

The rearrangement joins TRBV7-6 to TRBJ2-5; D possibly corresponds to TRBD2 (5 bases). Trimming left V 5 bases short and J 11 bases short, with 18 bases between. Germline-derived CDR1 and CDR2 are SGHVS and FNYEAQ. The CDR3 totals 13 residues. CDR3 bases: TGTGCCAGCAGCCAGTCCCCCGGGATGGAGCAGTACTTC. Encoded protein: CASSQSPGMEQYF.

The chain combines TRBV29-1 with TRBJ2-3; 10 nucleotides agree with TRBD2. Germline V lookup: CDR1 SQVTM, CDR2 ANQGSEA. The junction had 7 bases not matched to a gene; V was cut back by 4 bases and J by 3 bases. The CDR3 length is 15 residues. Here the CDR3 DNA reads TGCAGCGTTGTCTTTGCTAGCGGGAGTACAGATACGCAGTATTTT. As protein: CSVVFASGSTDTQYF.

The CDR3 region is CASSSSSGGRETQYF. The CDR3 DNA reads as TGTGCCAGCAGTTCCTCTAGCGGGGGACGAGAGACCCAGTACTTC. The chain links TRBV6-5 to TRBJ2-5, with 10 bases matching TRBD2. V gave up 4 bases and J gave up 4 bases; unmatched junction bases: 6. This CDR3 is 15 amino acids long. Germline CDR1 and CDR2: MNHEY and SVGAGI.

This clonotype was counted a few times. This chain uses TRBV5-1 with TRBJ2-7, with 10 bases that match TRBD2. CDR1 and CDR2 (germline): SGHRS, YFSETQ. Losses at the gene ends were 4 bases for V and 1 base for J; bases not matched to a gene: 5. CDR3 length equals 15 residues. The CDR3 loop is CASSIATSGSYEQYF. Here the CDR3 DNA reads TGCGCCAGCAGCATTGCGACTAGCGGGTCCTACGAGCAGTACTTC. The full variable domain, its missing parts supplied by reference TRBV5-1 and TRBJ2-7, is KAGVTQTPRYLIKTRGQQVTLSCSPISGHRSVSWYQQTPGQGLQFLFEYFSETQRNKGNFPGRFSGRQFSNSRSEMNVSTLELGDSALYLCASSIATSGSYEQYFGPGTRLTVT.

The rearrangement links TRBV29-1 to TRBJ2-1; the D gene is possibly TRBD2 (6 bases). CDR1 and CDR2 (germline): SQVTM, ANQGSEA. Trimming left V 8 bases short and J 9 bases short, with 23 bases between. The CDR3 spans 14 residues. In DNA form, the CDR3 reads TGCAGCTTGGTGGGCGGGGCAGGCCGGGGTGAGCAGTTCTTC. Amino acids: CSLVGGAGRGEQFF.

This clonotype has a handful of counts. The chain links TRBV20-1 to TRBJ2-4; tentatively, D is TRBD2 (6 bases). Judging by the DNA end, TRBJ2-7 fits better; the J call may be wrong. This CDR3 is 14 amino acids long. Germline CDR1 is DFQATT and CDR2 is SNEGSKA (reference sequence). CDR3 loop: CSARIAGRFNEQYF. CDR3 in DNA: TGCAGTGCTAGGATAGCAGGGAGGTTCAACGAGCAGTACTTC.

This clonotype was counted only a few times. The V and J genes are TRBV7-2 and TRBJ2-3; D possibly corresponds to TRBD2 (6 bases). The CDR3 is 18 residues long. Per germline, CDR1 SGHTA and CDR2 FQGNSA. V lost 4 bases to trimming and J lost 0 bases, with 20 bases between them. Here the CDR3 reads CASSSDPRLAYSTDTQYF. CDR3 nucleotides: TGTGCCAGCAGCTCCGACCCCCGGCTAGCGTATAGCACAGATACGCAGTATTTT.

This clonotype was observed once. The chain uses TRBV7-2 and TRBJ2-1; tentative D call: TRBD2 (6 bases). CDR3 length equals 18 residues. The germline CDR1 and CDR2 sequences are SGHTA and FQGNSA. Trimming shortened V by 1 base and J by 3 bases, and 19 bases separated the two germline ends. The CDR3 here is CASSLGTLAGPDYNEQFF. The CDR3 DNA follows: TGTGCCAGCAGCTTAGGGACCCTCGCGGGACCAGACTACAATGAGCAGTTCTTC.